Given below is one TCR beta chain in context. Only in-frame clones appear in the TCRdb table, and some are missing; sequencing was by immunoSEQ multiplex PCR. The top ten hold about 7.1% of the sample, which has approximately 350,000 clones, around nine tenths seen once. V lost 3 bases, J lost 2 bases, and 9 bases lay in between. The CDR3 runs 14 residues. Germline CDR1 KGHSH, CDR2 LQKENI. The data derive from a study of blood T cell repertoires in COVID-19. The chain recombines TRBV18 with TRBJ2-3; no reliable D call. Sequencing was performed on peripheral blood. The clonotype originates from a woman aged 55 to 70 with COVID-19, enrolled during active disease. CDR3 DNA: TGTGCCAGCTCACCCCGTTCAGTCACAGATACGCAGTATTTT. Encoded protein: CASSPRSVTDTQYF.